This TCR beta chain was identified in a study of blood T cell repertoires in COVID-19. Measured with immunoSEQ multiplex PCR; TCRdb has only the in-frame clones, and not every one. The sample yields about 68,000 clones, 65% to 90% seen once. Germline V gives CDR1 SQVTM, CDR2 ANQGSEA. Between the trimmed V and J ends, which lost 6 bases and 9 bases, there was a span of 12 bases. The CDR3 is 11 amino acids. Material for sequencing was peripheral blood. The clonotype was recovered from a woman aged 60-70 years with acute or convalescent COVID-19. This sequence joins TRBV29-1 and TRBJ2-4; unclear D gene. The CDR3 DNA reads as TGCAGCGTGCTAACATGGGCCATTCAGTACTTC. Protein sequence: CSVLTWAIQYF.